This entry concerns a single T cell receptor beta chain. The sample belongs to a study of blood T cell repertoires in COVID-19. Overall study: Researchers got acute and convalescent COVID-19 samples from the United States, Italy and Spain. Sources were T cells, B-cell-depleted T cells, or PBMCs; the material itself was cDNA or gDNA.

This table comes from immunoSEQ multiplex PCR, and its TCRdb copy is limited to in-frame clones, with some not included. The sample yields about 37,000 clones, 88% seen once. With 3 bases clipped from V and 4 bases from J, the junction kept 5 bases outside the gene matches. There are 15 residues in the CDR3. Germline V gene sequence: CDR1 KGHSH, CDR2 LQKENI. This TCR was sampled from a human donor in a cohort sampled during active COVID-19. V is TRBV18 and J is TRBJ2-1; the match to TRBD2 covers 8 bases. Sequencing input: peripheral blood. The CDR3 sequence is CASSPTSGTYNEQFF. The CDR3 DNA sequence: TGTGCCAGCTCACCCACTAGCGGCACTTACAATGAGCAGTTCTTC.